This entry is about one TCR beta chain. Its specificity is not known. Both 60 Vbeta primers and 13 Jbeta primers went into the PCR. Using immunoSEQ multiplex PCR, the repertoire was profiled, and TCRdb retains in-frame clones only, with some absent. The sample consists of about 170,000 clones, over 60% of them appearing once. These data are taken from a study of cytomegalovirus exposure and HLA in healthy donors. Study observations and caveats: The authors reported that TCR beta sequences could predict HLA-A and HLA-B alleles. These predictions were accurate for most subjects in the first cohort.

This TCR was sampled from a woman aged 45-60 years in good health and CMV-seronegative. What was sequenced was PBMCs.

This chain's CDR3 is CASSLVAGPNEQFF. In nucleotides, the CDR3 is TGCGCCAGCAGCTTGGTAGCGGGACCCAATGAGCAGTTCTTC. V and J are TRBV5-1 and TRBJ2-1, with TRBD2 matching over 8 bases. CDR3 length: 14 residues. Losses at the gene ends were 0 bases for V and 6 bases for J; bases not matched to a gene: 2. The V gene's germline CDR1 is SGHRS and CDR2 YFSETQ.